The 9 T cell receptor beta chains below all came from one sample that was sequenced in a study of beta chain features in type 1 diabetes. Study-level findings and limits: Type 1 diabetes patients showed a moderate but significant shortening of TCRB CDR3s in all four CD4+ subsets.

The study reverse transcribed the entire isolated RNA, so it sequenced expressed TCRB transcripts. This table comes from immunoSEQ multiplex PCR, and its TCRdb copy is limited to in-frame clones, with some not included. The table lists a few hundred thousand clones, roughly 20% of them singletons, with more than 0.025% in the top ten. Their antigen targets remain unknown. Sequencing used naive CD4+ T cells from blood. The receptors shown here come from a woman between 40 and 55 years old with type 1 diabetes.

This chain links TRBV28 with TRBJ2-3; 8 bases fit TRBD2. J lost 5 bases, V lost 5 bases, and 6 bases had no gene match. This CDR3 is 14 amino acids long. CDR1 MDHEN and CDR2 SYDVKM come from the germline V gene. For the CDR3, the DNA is TGTGCCAGCAGTCCGGGGGGGCTAATAGATACGCAGTATTTT. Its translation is CASSPGGLIDTQYF.

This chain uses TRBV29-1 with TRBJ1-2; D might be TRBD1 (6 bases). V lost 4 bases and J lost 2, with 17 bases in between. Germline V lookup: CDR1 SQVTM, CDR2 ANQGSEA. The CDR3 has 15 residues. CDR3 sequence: CSVVTSVTGNYGYTF. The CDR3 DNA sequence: TGCAGCGTTGTGACCTCCGTTACAGGGAACTATGGCTACACCTTC. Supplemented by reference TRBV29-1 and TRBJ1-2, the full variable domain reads SAVISQKPSRDICQRGTSLTIQCQVDSQVTMMFWYRQQPGQSLTLIATANQGSEATYESGFVIDKFPISRPNLTFSTLTVSNMSPEDSSIYLCSVVTSVTGNYGYTFGSGTRLTVV.

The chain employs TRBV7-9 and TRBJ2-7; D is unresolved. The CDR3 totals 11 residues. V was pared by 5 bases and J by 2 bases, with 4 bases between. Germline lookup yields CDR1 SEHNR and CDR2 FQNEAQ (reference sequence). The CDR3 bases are TGTGCCAGCAGCGACACCTACGAGCAGTACTTC. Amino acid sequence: CASSDTYEQYF.

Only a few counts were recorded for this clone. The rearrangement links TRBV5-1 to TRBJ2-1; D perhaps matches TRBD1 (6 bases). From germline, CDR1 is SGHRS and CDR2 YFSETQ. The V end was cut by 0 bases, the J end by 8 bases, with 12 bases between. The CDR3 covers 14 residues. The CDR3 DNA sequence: TGCGCCAGCAGCTTGGAAGCTCCAGGGGATGAGCAGTTCTTC. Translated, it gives CASSLEAPGDEQFF.

CDR3: CASSQMVLVVTDTQYF. The CDR3 region has the DNA TGCGCCAGCAGTCAAATGGTACTAGTAGTAACAGATACGCAGTATTTT. The rearrangement links TRBV23-1 to TRBJ2-3; D is possibly TRBD2 (5 bases). TRBV23-1 is sorted into the ORF group, with uncertain function. CDR3 length: 16 amino acids. Trimming took 2 bases from V and 3 from J, leaving 15 bases between them.

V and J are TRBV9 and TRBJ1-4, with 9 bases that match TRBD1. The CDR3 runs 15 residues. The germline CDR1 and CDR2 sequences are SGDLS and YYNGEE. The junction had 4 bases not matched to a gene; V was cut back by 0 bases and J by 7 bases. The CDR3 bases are TGTGCCAGCAGCGTAGGAGGGGACAGGGCTGAAAAACTGTTTTTT. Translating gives CASSVGGDRAEKLFF.

The CDR3 loop reads CASSHTSGVETQYF. The DNA for the CDR3 is TGTGCCAGTAGTCACACTTCGGGGGTTGAGACCCAGTACTTC. The rearrangement uses TRBV19 and TRBJ2-5, with a weak D call TRBD2 (6 bases). V shed 5 bases and J shed 5 bases, with 15 bases lying between them. This CDR3 spans 14 amino acids. From germline, CDR1 is LNHDA and CDR2 SQIVND (reference sequence).

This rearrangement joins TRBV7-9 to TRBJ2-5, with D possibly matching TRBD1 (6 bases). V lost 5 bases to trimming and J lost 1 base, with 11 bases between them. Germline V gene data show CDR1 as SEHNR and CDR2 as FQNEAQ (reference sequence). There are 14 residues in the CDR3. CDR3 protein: CASSQRTAQETQYF. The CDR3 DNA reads TGTGCCAGCAGCCAGAGGACAGCCCAAGAGACCCAGTACTTC.

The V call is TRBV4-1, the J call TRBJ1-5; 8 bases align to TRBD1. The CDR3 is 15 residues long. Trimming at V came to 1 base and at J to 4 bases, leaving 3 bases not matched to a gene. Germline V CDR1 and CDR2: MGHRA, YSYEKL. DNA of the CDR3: TGCGCCAGCAGCCAAGGGCAGGGGGCGAATCAGCCCCAGCATTTT. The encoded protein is CASSQGQGANQPQHF.